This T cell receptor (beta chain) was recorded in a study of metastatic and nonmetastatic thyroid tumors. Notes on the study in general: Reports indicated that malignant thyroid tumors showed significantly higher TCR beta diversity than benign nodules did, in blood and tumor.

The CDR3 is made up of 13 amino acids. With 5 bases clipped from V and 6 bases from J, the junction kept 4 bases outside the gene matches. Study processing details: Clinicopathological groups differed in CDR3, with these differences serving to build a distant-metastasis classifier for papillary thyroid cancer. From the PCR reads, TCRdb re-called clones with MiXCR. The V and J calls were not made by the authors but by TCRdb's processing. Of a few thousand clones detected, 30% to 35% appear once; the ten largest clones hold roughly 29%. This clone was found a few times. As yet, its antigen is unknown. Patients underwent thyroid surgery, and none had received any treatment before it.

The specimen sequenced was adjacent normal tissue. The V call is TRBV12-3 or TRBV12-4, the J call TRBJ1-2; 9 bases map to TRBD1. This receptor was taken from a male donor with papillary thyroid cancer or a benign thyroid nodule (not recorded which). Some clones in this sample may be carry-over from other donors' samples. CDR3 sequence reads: CASSRTGANGYTF. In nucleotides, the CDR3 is TGTGCCAGCAGTCGGACAGGGGCGAATGGCTACACCTTC.